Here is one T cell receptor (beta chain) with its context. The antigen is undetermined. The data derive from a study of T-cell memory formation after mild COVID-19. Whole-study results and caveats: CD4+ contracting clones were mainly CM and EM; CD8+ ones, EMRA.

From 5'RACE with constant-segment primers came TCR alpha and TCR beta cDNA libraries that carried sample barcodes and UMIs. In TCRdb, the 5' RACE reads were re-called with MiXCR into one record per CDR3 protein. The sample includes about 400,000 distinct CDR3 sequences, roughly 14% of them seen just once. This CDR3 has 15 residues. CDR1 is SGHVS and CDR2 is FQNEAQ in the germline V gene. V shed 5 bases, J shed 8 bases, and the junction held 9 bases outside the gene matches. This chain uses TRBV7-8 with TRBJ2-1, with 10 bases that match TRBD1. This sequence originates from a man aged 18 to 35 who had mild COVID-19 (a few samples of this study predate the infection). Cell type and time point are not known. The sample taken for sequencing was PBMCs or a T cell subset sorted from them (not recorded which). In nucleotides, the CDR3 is TGTGCCAGCAGCGCACCGGGACAGGGGTACTATGAGCAGTTCTTC. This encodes CASSAPGQGYYEQFF. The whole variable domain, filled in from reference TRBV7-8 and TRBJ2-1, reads GAGVSQSPRYKVAKRGQDVALRCDPISGHVSLFWYQQALGQGPEFLTYFQNEAQLDKSGLPSDRFFAERPEGSVSTLKIQRTQQEDSAVYLCASSAPGQGYYEQFFGPGTRLTVL.